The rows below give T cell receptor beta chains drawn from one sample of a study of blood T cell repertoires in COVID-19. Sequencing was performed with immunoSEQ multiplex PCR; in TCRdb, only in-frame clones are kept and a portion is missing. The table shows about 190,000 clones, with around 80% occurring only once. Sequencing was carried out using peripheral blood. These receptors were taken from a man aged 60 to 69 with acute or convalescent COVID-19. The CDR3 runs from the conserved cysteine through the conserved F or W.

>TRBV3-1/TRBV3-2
CASSPEPLVGNTIYF
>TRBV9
CASSVFQGQDTEAFF
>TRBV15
CATRQGPSSYNSPLHF
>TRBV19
CASSIWGLGNGYTF
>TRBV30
CAWSQGLAGGELFF
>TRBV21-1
CASSNVKRSSYEQYF
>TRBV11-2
CASSLGGDNTEAFF
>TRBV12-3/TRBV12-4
CASSLVAETQYF
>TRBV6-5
CASSSSQGTDTQYF
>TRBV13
CASSPSTDTQYF
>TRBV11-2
CASSPTSGRSWYEQFF
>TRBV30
CAWMNTGFYGYTF
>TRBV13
CASSGDRETYEQYF
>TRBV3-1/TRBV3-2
CASSAKIRDRLLSGANVLTF
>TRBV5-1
CASSLDPTGGYGYTF
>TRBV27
CASSLSGGAGGTYEQYF
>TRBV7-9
CASSPLGNTGELFF
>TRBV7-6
CASSFPIRQGGNTEAFF
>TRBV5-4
CASSLVVEGIHGYTF
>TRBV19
CASSITRGPYTEAFF
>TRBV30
CAWTRLGNEQFF
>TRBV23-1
CASSQCSDRAHTGELFF
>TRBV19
CASSIKRGTQPQHF
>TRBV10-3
CAISESKGDGGYTF
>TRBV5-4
CASSLDGGEQYF
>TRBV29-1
CSVHIGGSGDEQFF
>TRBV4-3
CASSQRTAADTQYF
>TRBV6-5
CASSYPQGRNQPQHF
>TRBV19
CASSDRGQTDTQYF
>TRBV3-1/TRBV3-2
CASSPEDRCTDTQYF
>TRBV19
CASKEGATEAFF
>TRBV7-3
CASSLQGAEFDEQFF
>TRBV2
CASSTTVYRGKTDTQYF
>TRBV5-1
CASSSAAQETQYF
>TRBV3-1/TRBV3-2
CASSQKTSAYDWQYF